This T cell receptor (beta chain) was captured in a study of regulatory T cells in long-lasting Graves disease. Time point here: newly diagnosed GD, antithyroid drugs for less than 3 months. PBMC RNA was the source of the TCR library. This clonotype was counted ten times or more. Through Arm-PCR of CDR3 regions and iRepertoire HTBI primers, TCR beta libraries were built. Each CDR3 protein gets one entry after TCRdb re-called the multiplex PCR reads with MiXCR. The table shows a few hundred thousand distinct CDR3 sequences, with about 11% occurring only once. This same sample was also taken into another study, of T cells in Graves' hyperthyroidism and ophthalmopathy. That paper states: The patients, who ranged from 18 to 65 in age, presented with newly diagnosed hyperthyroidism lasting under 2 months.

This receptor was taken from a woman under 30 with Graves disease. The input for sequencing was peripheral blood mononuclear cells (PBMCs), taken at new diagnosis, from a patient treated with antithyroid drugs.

DNA for the CDR3: TGCAGTGCTAGGGTTAGCGGGGGGGTTCGGGAGCAGTTCTTC. It codes for CSARVSGGVREQFF. This chain links TRBV20-1 with TRBJ2-1; 11 bases are a match to TRBD2. The V gene's germline CDR1 is DFQATT and CDR2 SNEGSKA (reference sequence). The CDR3 has 14 residues. Trimming removed 3 bases from V and 10 bases from J; junction bases left unmatched: 8.